These 8 T cell receptor beta chains originate from one sample sequenced in a study of human T cells and chemical hapten exposure. TCRdb passed the 5' RACE reads through MiXCR, listing each CDR3 protein once. The sample lists roughly 120,000 distinct CDR3 sequences, roughly a fifth seen once, with around 2.7% in the top ten. Sequencing started from total RNA isolated from unfractionated whole blood. All receptors derive from a human donor in good health.

This clonotype showed up many times. The gene calls are TRBV3-1 and TRBJ2-1; D is undetermined. The CDR3 is 14 amino acids. Germline CDR1 is LGHDT and CDR2 is YNNKEL (reference sequence). The V gene lost 1 base and the J gene lost 8 bases, with 12 bases spanning the gap. This CDR3 reads CASSQGHPTDEQFF. The CDR3 nucleotides are TGTGCCAGCAGCCAAGGACATCCAACGGATGAGCAGTTCTTC.

The rearrangement uses TRBV28 and TRBJ1-1; weak D call: TRBD1 (6 bases). V was shortened by 4 bases and J by 1 base, with 10 bases between the two germline ends. Germline V gives CDR1 MDHEN, CDR2 SYDVKM. The CDR3 consists of 14 residues. CDR3 coding DNA: TGTGCCAGCAGTTCCTGGGGGCAGAACACTGAAGCTTTCTTT. Translated: CASSSWGQNTEAFF.

This clonotype showed up just a few times. The chain couples TRBV30 to TRBJ2-3, with 8 bases identical to TRBD2. Looked up from germline, CDR1 is GTSNPN and CDR2 is SVGIG (reference sequence). The V segment lost 4 bases and the J segment 2 bases; nucleotides outside the gene matches: 14. CDR3 length: 17 residues. CDR3 amino acids: CAWNPIRTSRNTDTQYF. The CDR3 nucleotides read TGTGCCTGGAATCCTATTCGGACTAGCAGGAACACAGATACGCAGTATTTT. Full variable domain (outside the CDR3, taken from reference TRBV30 and TRBJ2-3): SQTIHQWPATLVQPVGSPLSLECTVEGTSNPNLYWYRQAAGRGLQLLFYSVGIGQISSEVPQNLSASRPQDRQFILSSKKLLLSDSGFYLCAWNPIRTSRNTDTQYFGPGTRLTVL.

This chain joins TRBV20-1 and TRBJ1-1; no definite D call. CDR1 DFQATT and CDR2 SNEGSKA come from the germline V gene (reference sequence). Trimming took 7 bases from V and 0 from J, leaving 9 bases between them. This CDR3 contains 12 residues. In DNA form, the CDR3 reads TGCAGTGAACAGTCCATGAACACTGAAGCTTTCTTT. Its translation is CSEQSMNTEAFF.

This clonotype appeared many times. The chain couples TRBV6-6 to TRBJ1-1; no clear D gene. V was cut by 3 bases and J by 0 bases, with 5 bases left in between. This CDR3 spans 13 amino acids. Germline CDR1 and CDR2: MNHNY and SVGAGI (reference sequence). CDR3 protein: CASSYGMNTEAFF. CDR3 bases: TGTGCCAGCAGTTATGGCATGAACACTGAAGCTTTCTTT.

In DNA, the CDR3 is TGTGCCAGCAGCTTAGGGGTTGGGACAGGCGAGACCCAGTACTTC. This gives the protein CASSLGVGTGETQYF. The genes are TRBV7-4 and TRBJ2-5; 8 nucleotides agree with TRBD1. After removal of 1 base from V and 5 bases from J, the junction contained 6 bases not matched to a gene. Germline values: CDR1 SGHVT, CDR2 SQSDAQ. This CDR3 is 15 amino acids long. Variable domain in full (rest from reference TRBV7-4 and TRBJ2-5): GAGVSQSPRYKVAKRGRDVALRCDSISGHVTLYWYRQTLGQGSEVLTYSQSDAQRDKSGRPSGRFSAERPERSVSTLKIQRTEQGDSAVYLCASSLGVGTGETQYFGPGTRLLVL.

This rearrangement joins TRBV27 to TRBJ2-3; D may correspond to TRBD1 or TRBD2 (6 bases each). The CDR3 has 16 amino acids. The ends were cut back, 3 bases at V and 1 base at J, with 14 bases in the middle. Looked up from germline, CDR1 is MNHEY and CDR2 is SMNVEV (reference sequence). The DNA for the CDR3 is TGTGCCAGCAGTTTTATGGGGGGCTTACGCACAGATACGCAGTATTTT. Translated: CASSFMGGLRTDTQYF.

This chain links TRBV11-2 with TRBJ2-7; D is unresolved. Trimming removed 4 bases from V and 5 bases from J, with 12 bases in between. The V gene's germline CDR1 is SGHAT and CDR2 FQNNGV. CDR3 size: 13 residues. CDR3 amino acids: CASSSFPFDEQYF. CDR3 nucleotide sequence: TGTGCCAGCAGCTCCTTCCCTTTTGACGAGCAGTACTTC.